The rows below give T cell receptor beta chains drawn from one sample of a study of shared clonotypes between healthy human individuals. The table came from immunoSEQ multiplex PCR; TCRdb's copy has only in-frame clones and leaves some out. Of hundreds of thousands of clones listed, approximately 95% are singletons. The source material was naive CD8+ T cells sorted from blood. The origin of the receptors is a woman in her 30s in good health. Each CDR3 is given with its conserved first and last residue. The D gene is left open where the match is weak. Clone size is given for some rows only: seen once, a few or many times, or a class if the clone is expanded.

d_call	v_call	j_call	clone_size	cdr3_nt	cdr3_aa
.	TRBV7-9	TRBJ1-1	.	TGTGCCAGCAGCTTAGGGCCAGGGCCAGTGGTGAACACTGAAGCTTTCTTT	CASSLGPGPVVNTEAFF
TRBD2	TRBV14	TRBJ2-7	.	TGTGCCAGCAGCCCCCAGTTGCGGGAGTTCGAGCAGTACTTC	CASSPQLREFEQYF
.	TRBV28	TRBJ1-2	.	TGTGCCAGCAGCCTAGTGCAGGAAACCGACTATGGCTACACCTTC	CASSLVQETDYGYTF
TRBD2	TRBV4-1	TRBJ2-1	once	TGCGCCAGCAGCCAGGGCCTAGCGGGAGGGAATGAGCAGTTCTTC	CASSQGLAGGNEQFF
.	TRBV28	TRBJ1-5	.	TGTGCCAGCAGTTTGAGGCAGGGCGGTCAGCCCCAGCATTTT	CASSLRQGGQPQHF
.	TRBV2	TRBJ2-1	.	TGTGCCAGCAGTGAAGGTGGAGCCTACAATGAGCAGTTCTTC	CASSEGGAYNEQFF
TRBD2	TRBV5-1	TRBJ2-7	.	TGCGCCAGCAGCTTTCGTGGGAGCGGGAGAGGCGAGCAGTACTTC	CASSFRGSGRGEQYF
TRBD1	TRBV7-3	TRBJ2-3	.	TGTGCCAGCAGCTCCCAGACAGGGTGGAGGACAGATACGCAGTATTTT	CASSSQTGWRTDTQYF
.	TRBV27	TRBJ1-3	.	TGTGCCAGCAGTCGGGGCACCTCTAGCTCTGGAAACACCATATATTTT	CASSRGTSSSGNTIYF
.	TRBV19	TRBJ2-1	.	TGTGCCAGTAGTATCTTTGAAAATGAGCAGTTCTTC	CASSIFENEQFF